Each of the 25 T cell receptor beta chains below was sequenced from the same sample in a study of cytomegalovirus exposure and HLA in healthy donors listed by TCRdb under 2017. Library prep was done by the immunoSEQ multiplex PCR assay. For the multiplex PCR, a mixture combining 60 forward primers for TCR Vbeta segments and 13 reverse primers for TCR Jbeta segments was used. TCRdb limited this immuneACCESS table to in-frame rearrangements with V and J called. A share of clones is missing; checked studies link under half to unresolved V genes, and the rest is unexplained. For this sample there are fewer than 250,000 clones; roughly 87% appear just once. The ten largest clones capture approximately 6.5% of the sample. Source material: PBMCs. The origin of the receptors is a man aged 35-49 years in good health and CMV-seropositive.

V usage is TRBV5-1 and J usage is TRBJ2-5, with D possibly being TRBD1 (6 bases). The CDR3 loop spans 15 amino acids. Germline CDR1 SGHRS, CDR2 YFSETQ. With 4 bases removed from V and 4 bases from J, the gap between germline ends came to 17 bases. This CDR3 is CASSTGQTYRETQYF. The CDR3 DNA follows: TGCGCCAGCAGCACCGGACAGACTTATCGAGAGACCCAGTACTTC.

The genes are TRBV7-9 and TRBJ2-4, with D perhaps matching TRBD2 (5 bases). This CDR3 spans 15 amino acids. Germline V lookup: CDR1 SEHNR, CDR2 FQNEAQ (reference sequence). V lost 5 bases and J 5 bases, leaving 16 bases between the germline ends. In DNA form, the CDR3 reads TGTGCCAGCAGCCCCGCCTTAGCGTGGGAAAACATTCAGTACTTC. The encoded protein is CASSPALAWENIQYF.

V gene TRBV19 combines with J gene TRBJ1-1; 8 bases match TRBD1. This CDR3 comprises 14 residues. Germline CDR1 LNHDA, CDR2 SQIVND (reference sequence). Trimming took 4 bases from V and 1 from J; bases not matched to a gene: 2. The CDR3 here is CASSTGTGNTEAFF. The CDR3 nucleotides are TGTGCCAGTAGTACCGGGACAGGGAACACTGAAGCTTTCTTT.

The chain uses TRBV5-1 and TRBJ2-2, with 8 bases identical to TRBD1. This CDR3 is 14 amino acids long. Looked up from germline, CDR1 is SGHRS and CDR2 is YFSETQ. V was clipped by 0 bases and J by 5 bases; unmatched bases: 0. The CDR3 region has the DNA TGCGCCAGCAGCTTGGGACAGGGGACCGGGGAGCTGTTTTTT. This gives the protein CASSLGQGTGELFF.

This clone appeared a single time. CDR3: CASSFGFSGTYEQYF. The DNA of the CDR3 is TGTGCCAGCAGCTTCGGGTTTAGCGGAACTTACGAGCAGTACTTC. This chain joins TRBV7-8 and TRBJ2-7, with a possible D match to TRBD2 (6 bases). Looked up from germline, CDR1 is SGHVS and CDR2 is FQNEAQ. There are 15 residues in the CDR3. Trimming shortened V by 3 bases and J by 4 bases, and 16 bases separated the two germline ends.

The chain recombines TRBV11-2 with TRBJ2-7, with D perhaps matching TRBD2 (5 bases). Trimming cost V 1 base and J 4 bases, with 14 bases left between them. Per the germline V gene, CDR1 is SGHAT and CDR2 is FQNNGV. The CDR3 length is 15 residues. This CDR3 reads CASSLGLAGGYEQYF. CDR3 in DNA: TGTGCCAGCAGCTTAGGATTGGCAGGAGGATACGAGCAGTACTTC.

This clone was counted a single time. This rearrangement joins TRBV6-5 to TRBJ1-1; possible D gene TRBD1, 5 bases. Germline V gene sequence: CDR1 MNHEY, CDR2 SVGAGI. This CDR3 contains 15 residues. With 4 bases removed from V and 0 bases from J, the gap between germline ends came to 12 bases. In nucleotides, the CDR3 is TGTGCCAGCAGTTCCCGGACACTTATGAACACTGAAGCTTTCTTT. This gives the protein CASSSRTLMNTEAFF.

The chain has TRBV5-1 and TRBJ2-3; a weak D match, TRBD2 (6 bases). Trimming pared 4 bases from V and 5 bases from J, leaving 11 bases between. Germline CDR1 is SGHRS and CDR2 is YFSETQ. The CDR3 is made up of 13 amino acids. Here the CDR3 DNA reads TGCGCCAGCAGCACGGGGACTCTAGATACGCAGTATTTT. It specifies CASSTGTLDTQYF.

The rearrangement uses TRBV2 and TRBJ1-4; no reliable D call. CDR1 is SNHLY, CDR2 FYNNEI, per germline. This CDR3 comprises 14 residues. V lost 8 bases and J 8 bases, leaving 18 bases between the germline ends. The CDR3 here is CASDKYGLGEKLFF. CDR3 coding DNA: TGTGCCAGCGATAAATATGGTCTCGGGGAAAAACTGTTTTTT. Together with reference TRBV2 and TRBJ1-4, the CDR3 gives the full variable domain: EPEVTQTPSHQVTQMGQEVILRCVPISNHLYFYWYRQILGQKVEFLVSFYNNEISEKSEIFDDQFSVERPDGSNFTLKIRSTKLEDSAMYFCASDKYGLGEKLFFGSGTQLSVL.

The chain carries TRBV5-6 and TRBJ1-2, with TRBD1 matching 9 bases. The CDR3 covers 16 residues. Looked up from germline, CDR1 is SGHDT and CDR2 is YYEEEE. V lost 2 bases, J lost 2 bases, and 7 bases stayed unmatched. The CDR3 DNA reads TGTGCCAGCAGCTTAGACAGGGGGTCCCCCAACTATGGCTACACCTTC. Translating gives CASSLDRGSPNYGYTF.

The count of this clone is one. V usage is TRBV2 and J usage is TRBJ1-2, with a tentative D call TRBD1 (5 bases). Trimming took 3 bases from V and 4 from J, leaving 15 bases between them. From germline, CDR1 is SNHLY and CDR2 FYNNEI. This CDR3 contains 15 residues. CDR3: CASSESRVESYGYTF. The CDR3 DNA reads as TGTGCCAGCAGTGAGTCCAGGGTCGAATCCTATGGCTACACCTTC.

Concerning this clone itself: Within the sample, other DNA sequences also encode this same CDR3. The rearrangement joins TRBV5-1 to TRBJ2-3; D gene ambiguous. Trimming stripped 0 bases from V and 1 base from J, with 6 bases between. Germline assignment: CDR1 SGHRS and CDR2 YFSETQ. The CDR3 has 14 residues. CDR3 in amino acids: CASSLDGRTDTQYF. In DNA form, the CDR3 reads TGCGCCAGCAGCTTGGATGGCCGCACAGATACGCAGTATTTT. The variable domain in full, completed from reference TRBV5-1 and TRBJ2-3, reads KAGVTQTPRYLIKTRGQQVTLSCSPISGHRSVSWYQQTPGQGLQFLFEYFSETQRNKGNFPGRFSGRQFSNSRSEMNVSTLELGDSALYLCASSLDGRTDTQYFGPGTRLTVL.

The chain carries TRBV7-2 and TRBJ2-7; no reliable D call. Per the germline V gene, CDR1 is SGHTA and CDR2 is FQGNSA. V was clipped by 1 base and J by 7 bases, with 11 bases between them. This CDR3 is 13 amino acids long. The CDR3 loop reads CASSLEVNSEQYV. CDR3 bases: TGTGCCAGCAGCTTAGAGGTAAACTCGGAGCAGTACGTC.

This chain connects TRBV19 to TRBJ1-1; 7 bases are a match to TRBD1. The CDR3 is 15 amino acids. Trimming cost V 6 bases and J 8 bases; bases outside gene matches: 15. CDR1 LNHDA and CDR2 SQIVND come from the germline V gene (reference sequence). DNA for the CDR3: TGTGCCAGTAGCGCGACAGGGCCCAGCTATGCCGAAGCTTTCTTT. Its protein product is CASSATGPSYAEAFF.

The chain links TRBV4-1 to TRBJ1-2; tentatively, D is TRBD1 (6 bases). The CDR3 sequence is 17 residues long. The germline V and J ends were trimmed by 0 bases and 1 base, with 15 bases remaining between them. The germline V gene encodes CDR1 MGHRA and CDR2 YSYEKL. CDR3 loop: CASSQDIGTTYNYGYTF. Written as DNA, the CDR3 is TGCGCCAGCAGCCAAGATATCGGGACAACGTATAACTATGGCTACACCTTC.

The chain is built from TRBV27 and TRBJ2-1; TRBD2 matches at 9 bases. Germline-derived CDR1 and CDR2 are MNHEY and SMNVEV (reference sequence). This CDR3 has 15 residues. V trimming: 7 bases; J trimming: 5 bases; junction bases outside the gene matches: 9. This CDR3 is CASNLAGAPDNEQFF. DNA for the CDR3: TGTGCCAGCAACTTAGCGGGAGCCCCGGACAATGAGCAGTTCTTC.

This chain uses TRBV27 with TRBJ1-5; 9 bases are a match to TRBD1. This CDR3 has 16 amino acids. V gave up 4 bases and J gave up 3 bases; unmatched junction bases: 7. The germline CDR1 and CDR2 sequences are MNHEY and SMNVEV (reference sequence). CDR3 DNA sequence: TGTGCCAGCAGTTCTCGGACAGGGGCGTTCAATCAGCCCCAGCATTTT. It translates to CASSSRTGAFNQPQHF.

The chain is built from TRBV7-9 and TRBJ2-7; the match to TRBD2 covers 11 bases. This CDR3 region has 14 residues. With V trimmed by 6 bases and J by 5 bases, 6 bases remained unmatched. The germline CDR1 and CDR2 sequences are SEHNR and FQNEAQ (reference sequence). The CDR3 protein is CASSPTSGRDEQYF. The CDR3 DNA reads TGTGCCAGCAGTCCAACTAGCGGGAGAGACGAGCAGTACTTC. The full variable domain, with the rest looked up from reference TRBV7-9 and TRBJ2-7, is DTGVSQNPRHKITKRGQNVTFRCDPISEHNRLYWYRQTLGQGPEFLTYFQNEAQLEKSRLLSDRFSAERPKGSFSTLEIQRTEQGDSAMYLCASSPTSGRDEQYFGPGTRLTVT.

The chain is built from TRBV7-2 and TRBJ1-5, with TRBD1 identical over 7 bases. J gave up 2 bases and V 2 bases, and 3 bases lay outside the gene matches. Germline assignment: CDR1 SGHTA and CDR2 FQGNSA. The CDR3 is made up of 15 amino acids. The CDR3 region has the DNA TGTGCCAGCAGCTTAAACAGGGGCGGCAATCAGCCCCAGCATTTT. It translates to CASSLNRGGNQPQHF.

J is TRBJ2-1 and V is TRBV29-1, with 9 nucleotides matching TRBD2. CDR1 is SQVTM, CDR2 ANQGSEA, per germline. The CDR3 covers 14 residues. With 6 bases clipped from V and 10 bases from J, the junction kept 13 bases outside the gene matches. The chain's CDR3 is CSVSSREGLFEQFF. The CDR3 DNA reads TGCAGCGTCAGCTCGCGGGAGGGCCTTTTCGAGCAGTTCTTC.

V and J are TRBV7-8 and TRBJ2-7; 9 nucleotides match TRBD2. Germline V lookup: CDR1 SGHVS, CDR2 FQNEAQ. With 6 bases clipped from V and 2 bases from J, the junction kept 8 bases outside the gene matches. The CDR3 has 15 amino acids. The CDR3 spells CASRSGTSNAYEQYF. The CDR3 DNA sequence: TGTGCCAGCAGATCCGGGACTAGCAACGCCTACGAGCAGTACTTC.

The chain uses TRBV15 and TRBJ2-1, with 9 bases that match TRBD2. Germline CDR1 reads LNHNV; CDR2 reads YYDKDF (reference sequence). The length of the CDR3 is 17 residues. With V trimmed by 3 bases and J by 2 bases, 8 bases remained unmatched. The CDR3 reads CATSRAPSGAPYNEQFF. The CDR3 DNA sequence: TGTGCCACCAGCAGGGCCCCTAGCGGGGCCCCCTACAATGAGCAGTTCTTC. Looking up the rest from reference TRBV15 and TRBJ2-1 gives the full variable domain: DAMVIQNPRYQVTQFGKPVTLSCSQTLNHNVMYWYQQKSSQAPKLLFHYYDKDFNNEADTPDNFQSRRPNTSFCFLDIRSPGLGDTAMYLCATSRAPSGAPYNEQFFGPGTRLTVL.

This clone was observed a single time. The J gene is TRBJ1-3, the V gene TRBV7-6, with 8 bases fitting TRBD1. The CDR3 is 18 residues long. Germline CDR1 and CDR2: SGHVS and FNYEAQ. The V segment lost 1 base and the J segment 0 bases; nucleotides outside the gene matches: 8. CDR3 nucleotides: TGTGCCAGCAGCTTAGGGCTCCAGGGGGCTTACTCTGGAAACACCATATATTTT. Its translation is CASSLGLQGAYSGNTIYF.

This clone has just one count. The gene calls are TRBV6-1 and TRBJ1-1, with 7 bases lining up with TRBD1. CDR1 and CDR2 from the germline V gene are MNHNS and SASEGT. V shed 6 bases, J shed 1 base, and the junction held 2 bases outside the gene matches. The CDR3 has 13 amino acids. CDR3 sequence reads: CASRDRSNTEAFF. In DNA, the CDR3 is TGTGCCAGCAGGGACAGGTCGAACACTGAAGCTTTCTTT.

In DNA, the CDR3 is TGCGCCAGCAGCCAAGATCAGTATGCAACTAATGAAAAACTGTTTTTT. Amino acid sequence: CASSQDQYATNEKLFF. The V and J genes are TRBV4-1 and TRBJ1-4, with D unresolved. V lost 0 bases and J 0 bases, leaving 8 bases between the germline ends. Germline CDR1 reads MGHRA; CDR2 reads YSYEKL. The CDR3 totals 16 residues.